This entry concerns a single TCR beta chain. The data were taken from a study of blood T cell repertoires in COVID-19. Looked up from germline, CDR1 is SGHDT and CDR2 is YYEEEE. This CDR3 spans 13 amino acids. V gave up 7 bases and J gave up 1 base, with 8 bases separating them. Method: immunoSEQ multiplex PCR; TCRdb's copy keeps in-frame clones and lacks some. The sample yields about 210,000 clones, 70% to 90% seen once. Sequencing was done on a sample of peripheral blood. The clonotype was recovered from a human donor in a cohort sampled during active COVID-19. The chain carries TRBV5-6 and TRBJ2-2; the D is unclear. The CDR3 is CASLSVNTGELFF. The CDR3 DNA sequence: TGTGCCAGCCTCTCGGTGAACACCGGGGAGCTGTTTTTT.